A selection of T cell receptor beta chains follows, all from one sample in a study of T cell changes during pregnancy in multiple sclerosis. The table came from immunoSEQ multiplex PCR; TCRdb's copy has only in-frame clones and leaves some out. Altogether more than 75,000 clones are present, 90% to 95% being singletons, with the ten largest covering approximately 0.93%. The material was peripheral blood, obtained in the first trimester of pregnancy. The receptors shown here come from a female donor with multiple sclerosis, enrolled in a pregnancy study. The CDR3 runs from the conserved cysteine through the conserved F or W. Fields, in order: D gene, V gene, J gene, clone size, CDR3 protein, CDR3 DNA. D genes are given only for firm matches. Clone size appears in some rows only: once, few, many, or a class for an expanded clone.

-	TRBV11-2	TRBJ1-1	-	CASSLRLDANTEAFF	TGTGCCAGCAGCTTGAGACTGGATGCGAACACTGAAGCTTTCTTT
-	TRBV14	TRBJ2-1	-	CASSQESTSRGNEQFF	TGTGCCAGCAGCCAAGAGAGTACTAGCCGGGGGAATGAGCAGTTCTTC
-	TRBV30	TRBJ1-3	-	CAWSGGRASGNTIYF	TGTGCCTGGAGCGGGGGGAGGGCCTCTGGAAACACCATATATTTT
-	TRBV10-3	TRBJ2-1	-	CAISEWEGVHNEQFF	TGTGCCATCAGTGAGTGGGAAGGGGTGCACAATGAGCAGTTCTTC
-	TRBV7-3	TRBJ2-7	-	CASSLLPGETYEQYF	TGTGCCAGCAGCTTATTGCCAGGGGAAACCTACGAGCAGTACTTC
-	TRBV19	TRBJ1-1	-	CASSMTGQILTEAFF	TGTGCCAGTAGTATGACCGGACAGATCCTCACTGAAGCTTTCTTT
TRBD1	TRBV29-1	TRBJ2-5	-	CSVLQGKETQYF	TGCAGCGTTTTACAGGGGAAAGAGACCCAGTACTTC
-	TRBV4-3	TRBJ2-6	-	CASSQEGGGKTSPTF	TGCGCCAGCAGCCAAGAGGGTGGGGGCAAAACATCTCCGACTTTC
-	TRBV5-1	TRBJ1-3	once	CASSMDSNTIYF	TGCGCCAGCAGCATGGATTCGAACACCATATATTTT
TRBD2	TRBV6-4	TRBJ2-7	-	CASKQGRGPYEQYF	TGTGCCAGCAAACAAGGGAGGGGCCCCTACGAGCAGTACTTC
-	TRBV7-2	TRBJ2-4	-	CASSFRGGAKNIQYF	TGTGCCAGCAGCTTCAGGGGAGGGGCCAAAAACATTCAGTACTTC
-	TRBV2	TRBJ1-5	-	CASSAWTGNQPQHF	TGTGCCAGCAGTGCCTGGACAGGCAATCAGCCCCAGCATTTT
TRBD1	TRBV19	TRBJ1-5	-	CASSDRGNQPQHF	TGTGCCAGTAGCGACAGGGGGAATCAGCCCCAGCATTTT
TRBD2	TRBV6-1	TRBJ2-7	once	CASRSGGGSGEQYF	TGTGCCAGCCGGAGTGGGGGGGGATCGGGCGAGCAGTACTTC
-	TRBV9	TRBJ2-1	-	CASNRGTTSSSYNEQFF	TGTGCCAGCAACCGCGGGACGACTTCAAGCTCCTACAATGAGCAGTTCTTC
-	TRBV5-1	TRBJ1-1	-	CASSLQGGNTEAFF	TGCGCCAGCAGCTTACAGGGTGGGAACACTGAAGCTTTCTTT
-	TRBV25-1	TRBJ2-7	once	CASTHTTRDGYEQYF	TGTGCCAGCACCCATACGACCAGGGATGGGTACGAGCAGTACTTC
-	TRBV28	TRBJ2-1	-	CASSKTVNNEQFF	TGTGCCAGCAGCAAAACAGTTAACAATGAGCAGTTCTTC
TRBD2	TRBV7-8	TRBJ2-1	-	CASSPLAGGKYNEQFF	TGTGCCAGCAGCCCCCTAGCGGGAGGGAAGTACAATGAGCAGTTCTTC
-	TRBV19	TRBJ1-2	-	CASSIGTGRNYGYTF	TGTGCCAGTAGTATAGGAACAGGTCGAAACTATGGCTACACCTTC
-	TRBV7-9	TRBJ1-3	-	CASSLAGGSGNTIYF	TGTGCCAGCAGCTTAGCAGGGGGTAGTGGAAACACCATATATTTT
TRBD2	TRBV4-3	TRBJ2-3	-	CASSQDVAGGASSTDTQYF	TGCGCCAGCAGCCAAGATGTAGCGGGGGGCGCCTCTAGCACAGATACGCAGTATTTT
-	TRBV2	TRBJ2-2	-	CASSDRTGELFF	TGTGCCAGCAGTGACAGAACCGGGGAGCTGTTTTTT
TRBD1	TRBV5-6	TRBJ1-4	-	CASSYWDRTYEKLFF	TGTGCCAGCAGTTACTGGGACAGGACTTATGAAAAACTGTTTTTT
-	TRBV6-5	TRBJ2-7	-	CASGTRGGSYEQYF	TGTGCCAGCGGAACGCGGGGTGGTTCCTACGAGCAGTACTTC
-	TRBV21-1	TRBJ1-1	once	CASKPQVNTEAFF	TGTGCCAGCAAACCTCAGGTGAACACTGAAGCTTTCTTT
TRBD1	TRBV2	TRBJ1-4	-	CASNQGDNNEKLFF	TGTGCCAGCAATCAGGGGGACAATAATGAAAAACTGTTTTTT
TRBD1	TRBV5-4	TRBJ2-3	-	CASSLEAGGLTDTQYF	TGTGCCAGCAGCTTGGAGGCAGGGGGTCTCACAGATACGCAGTATTTT
TRBD1	TRBV7-3	TRBJ1-1	-	CASSFTGGPSTEAFF	TGTGCCAGCAGCTTCACAGGGGGGCCGAGCACTGAAGCTTTCTTT
TRBD1	TRBV6-5	TRBJ1-5	-	CASSYAGGNQPQHF	TGTGCCAGCAGTTACGCAGGGGGTAATCAGCCCCAGCATTTT
TRBD1	TRBV10-3	TRBJ2-2	-	CAISESGRGLVELFF	TGTGCCATCAGTGAGTCGGGTAGGGGGCTAGTGGAGCTGTTTTTT
TRBD1	TRBV20-1	TRBJ2-7	-	CSAATGVEQYF	TGCAGTGCTGCGACAGGGGTAGAGCAGTACTTC
TRBD1	TRBV25-1	TRBJ1-1	-	CASSAFRGTGETFF	TGTGCCAGCAGTGCTTTTCGCGGGACAGGGGAAACTTTCTTT
-	TRBV6-5	TRBJ2-7	-	CASSYSKPFREDEQYF	TGTGCCAGCAGTTACTCGAAGCCGTTTCGAGAGGACGAGCAGTACTTC
-	TRBV7-8	TRBJ2-4	-	CASSLVRGQTKNIQYF	TGTGCCAGCAGCTTAGTGCGGGGGCAAACCAAAAACATTCAGTACTTC
-	TRBV15	TRBJ2-5	-	CATSRGNGETQYF	TGTGCCACCAGCCGGGGGAACGGTGAGACCCAGTACTTC
-	TRBV12-2	TRBJ2-1	-	CASRENTGQCNEQFF	TGTGCAAGTCGCGAAAATACGGGACAGTGCAATGAGCAGTTCTTC
TRBD1	TRBV5-1	TRBJ1-1	-	CASSQGGPTEAFF	TGCGCCAGCAGCCAAGGGGGCCCCACTGAAGCTTTCTTT
TRBD2	TRBV29-1	TRBJ2-1	-	CSVVRTSGNYNEQFF	TGCAGCGTTGTGAGGACTAGCGGGAATTACAATGAGCAGTTCTTC
TRBD1	TRBV7-9	TRBJ1-4	-	CASSLAARQGFVEKLFF	TGTGCCAGCAGCCTCGCTGCCCGACAGGGGTTTGTTGAAAAACTGTTTTTT
TRBD1	TRBV6-5	TRBJ2-7	-	CAVTGQGASYEQYF	TGTGCCGTTACGGGACAGGGGGCATCCTACGAGCAGTACTTC
TRBD1	TRBV13	TRBJ1-6	-	CASSFGTGANFRGYDSPLHF	TGTGCCAGCAGCTTCGGGACAGGGGCTAACTTCAGAGGCTACGATTCACCCCTCCACTTT
-	TRBV5-1	TRBJ2-3	-	CASSSGPNLPTDTQYF	TGCGCCAGCAGCAGCGGGCCCAACCTACCCACAGATACGCAGTATTTT
TRBD1	TRBV2	TRBJ1-2	-	CASSLQGNYGYTF	TGTGCCAGCAGCTTACAGGGGAACTATGGCTACACCTTC
TRBD1	TRBV5-1	TRBJ1-5	-	CASSGTGGPEEPQHF	TGCGCCAGCAGTGGAACAGGGGGGCCAGAGGAGCCCCAGCATTTT
-	TRBV30	TRBJ1-2	-	CAWSDERRGGYGYTF	TGTGCCTGGAGTGACGAAAGACGGGGGGGCTATGGCTACACCTTC
-	TRBV5-1	TRBJ2-7	once	CASSLAGGSYEQYF	TGCGCCAGCAGCTTGGCGGGCGGGTCCTACGAGCAGTACTTC
-	TRBV5-4	TRBJ2-3	-	CASSQEFSGLTDTQYF	TGTGCCAGCAGCCAGGAATTCAGCGGACTTACAGATACGCAGTATTTT
TRBD1	TRBV7-3	TRBJ1-1	-	CASSLTGAQPTFF	TGTGCCAGCAGTTTAACAGGGGCCCAACCTACTTTCTTT
TRBD1	TRBV7-2	TRBJ1-1	-	CASSARTGGISANTEAFF	TGTGCCAGCAGCGCACGGACAGGGGGCATCTCTGCGAACACTGAAGCTTTCTTT
-	TRBV4-2	TRBJ1-2	-	CASSQDLSHGYGYTF	TGTGCCAGCAGCCAAGATTTGAGTCACGGCTATGGCTACACCTTC